Listed below are T cell receptor beta chains from one sample, sequenced in a study of blood T cell repertoires in COVID-19. Some clones are missing from TCRdb's copy, which holds only in-frame ones; the method was immunoSEQ multiplex PCR. The sample has around 82,000 clones; approximately 90% are singletons. The specimen sequenced was peripheral blood. The origin of the receptors is a human donor in a cohort sampled during active COVID-19. The CDR3 runs from the conserved cysteine through the conserved F or W. The order of the fields is D gene, J gene, V gene, CDR3 DNA, CDR3 protein. The D gene is left open where the match is weak.

>.|TRBJ1-1|TRBV9
TGTGCCAGCACCACTTGGGCGAACACTGAAGCTTTCTTT
CASTTWANTEAFF
>TRBD2|TRBJ2-7|TRBV5-4
TGTGCCAGCAGCTTCTTGACTAGCGGGGTGTACGAGCAGTACTTC
CASSFLTSGVYEQYF
>TRBD1|TRBJ2-3|TRBV5-4
TGTGCCAGCAGCTTGGCGGGACAGGGGGCAGGTGATACGCAGTATTTT
CASSLAGQGAGDTQYF
>TRBD1|TRBJ2-7|TRBV12-3/TRBV12-4
TGTGCCAGCAGGCCGACAGGGCCCTACGAGCAGTACTTC
CASRPTGPYEQYF
>.|TRBJ2-4|TRBV5-8
TGTGCCAGCAGGCAGGGAAACATTCAGTACTTC
CASRQGNIQYF
>.|TRBJ1-3|TRBV18
TGTGCCAGCTCACCAGGGCTGGACTGGGGCACCATATATTTT
CASSPGLDWGTIYF
>.|TRBJ2-5|TRBV6-5
TGTGCCAGCAGTTACAGGGGGCAAGAGACCCAGTACTTC
CASSYRGQETQYF
>TRBD2|TRBJ2-3|TRBV5-1
TGCGCCAGCAGAACGGGACTAGACTTCTCTAGCACAGATACGCAGTATTTT
CASRTGLDFSSTDTQYF
>TRBD1|TRBJ1-2|TRBV6-6
TGTGCCAGCAGTTACTATACCGGACAGGCGCTCTATGGCTACACCTTC
CASSYYTGQALYGYTF
>.|TRBJ1-3|TRBV9
TGTGCCAGCAGCGCCTCCCAGGGGTTGTCTGGAAACACCATATATTTT
CASSASQGLSGNTIYF
>TRBD2|TRBJ2-3|TRBV9
TGTGCCAGCAGCGCGAAACTAGCGGGGGGGCTAGGGGGCACAGATACGCAGTATTTT
CASSAKLAGGLGGTDTQYF
>.|TRBJ2-7|TRBV20-1
TGCAGTGCTAGTAGTGATTACATTTATCCGTACGAGCAGTACTTC
CSASSDYIYPYEQYF
>TRBD1|TRBJ1-6|TRBV6-6
TGTGCCACCCTCCAGGGGGCTGGGGCACCCCTCCACTTT
CATLQGAGAPLHF
>.|TRBJ1-1|TRBV27
TGTGCCAGCAGTTTAAGGCGGGCAGCCCAAGCCACTGAAGCTTTCTTT
CASSLRRAAQATEAFF
>.|TRBJ1-6|TRBV6-4
TGTGCCAGCAGTGACTCGTACAGGATGAATTCACCCCTCCACTTT
CASSDSYRMNSPLHF
>.|TRBJ2-3|TRBV5-8
TGTGCCAGCAGCTTCAGGGTGGCAGATACGCAGTATTTT
CASSFRVADTQYF
>.|TRBJ1-4|TRBV28
TGTGCCAGCAGTTTTGGAGGACTTGCGTCTAATGAAAAACTGTTTTTT
CASSFGGLASNEKLFF
>TRBD2|TRBJ2-1|TRBV6-5
TGTGCCAGCAATTATCTAGCGGGGGGATACAATGAGCAGTTCTTC
CASNYLAGGYNEQFF
>TRBD1|TRBJ2-2|TRBV9
TGTGCCAGCAGCGTACTCGGGACAGATAACACCGGGGAGCTGTTTTTT
CASSVLGTDNTGELFF
>TRBD2|TRBJ2-1|TRBV2
TGTGCCAGCAGTGAGGGACTAGCGGGGGGGCATGAGCAGTTCTTC
CASSEGLAGGHEQFF
>.|TRBJ1-2|TRBV4-1
TGCGCCAGCAGCCAAGGAGAGGGATTTAACTATGGCTACACCTTC
CASSQGEGFNYGYTF
>.|TRBJ2-2|TRBV5-1
TGCGCCAGCAGCTTGGTAGTGACTAGTTCCGGGGAGCTGTTTTTT
CASSLVVTSSGELFF
>.|TRBJ1-1|TRBV28
TGTGCCAGCACCACGGGGGGGTTTGAAGCTTTCTTT
CASTTGGFEAFF
>TRBD1|TRBJ1-5|TRBV5-6
TGTGCCAGCAGCTCTACAGGGGGTAGCAATCAGCCCCAGCATTTT
CASSSTGGSNQPQHF
>.|TRBJ1-5|TRBV7-6
TGTGCCAGCAGCTCTAGTGCGGGACCCAATCAGCCCCAGCATTTT
CASSSSAGPNQPQHF
>TRBD2|TRBJ2-3|TRBV7-9
TGTGCCAGCAGCTTGGGCGACGGGACTGGCGGGAGAGATACGCAGTATTTT
CASSLGDGTGGRDTQYF